The 6 T cell receptor beta chains reported below all come from one sample, sequenced in a study of T cells in Graves' hyperthyroidism and ophthalmopathy. RNA transcripts provided the source from which TCR beta CDR3 regions were amplified. The HTBI primer set drove a first-round RT-PCR of the TCR CDR3. From the multiplex PCR reads, TCRdb called clonotypes with MiXCR, one entry per CDR3 protein. The table records about 98,000 distinct CDR3 sequences, roughly 39% of them present only once. Sequenced sample: peripheral blood or thyroid tissue (not recorded which). Source of these receptors: a woman between 25 and 40 years old with Graves' hyperthyroidism.

In this sample, this clonotype turned up a few times. V gene TRBV6-4 combines with J gene TRBJ2-6; D may match TRBD1 or TRBD2 (5 bases each). CDR3 length equals 16 residues. Looked up from germline, CDR1 is MRHNA and CDR2 is SNTAGT. The V end lost 5 bases, the J end lost 0 bases, and 11 bases lay between the germline ends. CDR3 sequence (DNA): TGTGCCAGCAGTCGGGACCCCAGCTCTGGGGCCAACGTCCTGACTTTC. It yields the protein CASSRDPSSGANVLTF.

The V and J genes are TRBV30 and TRBJ1-2, with D hard to call. The germline V and J ends were trimmed by 2 bases and 3 bases, with 7 bases remaining between them. Germline assignment: CDR1 GTSNPN and CDR2 SVGIG (reference sequence). This CDR3 is built from 12 residues. CDR3 sequence reads: CAWSRSDYGYTF. The CDR3 DNA follows: TGTGCCTGGAGTAGAAGCGACTATGGCTACACCTTC.

The table lists this clonotype with many counts. The chain joins TRBV20-1 to TRBJ1-5; D is undetermined. The CDR3 totals 13 residues. Per the germline V gene, CDR1 is DFQATT and CDR2 is SNEGSKA (reference sequence). Trimming shortened V by 2 bases and J by 1 base, and 6 bases separated the two germline ends. The CDR3 loop reads CSARLLSNQPQHF. The DNA for the CDR3 is TGCAGTGCTAGACTTCTGAGCAATCAGCCCCAGCATTTT.

The table lists this clonotype with a count of one. The chain uses TRBV6-6 and TRBJ1-3, with 10 bases fitting TRBD1. Germline trimming cut 10 bases from V and 4 bases from J; bases unmatched to any gene: 19. This CDR3 has 18 amino acids. CDR1 MNHNY and CDR2 SVGAGI come from the germline V gene (reference sequence). The CDR3 nucleotides are TGTGCCATAGGCCAACTGAACACCGGGACAGGGGCCGGAAACACCATATATTTT. It encodes CAIGQLNTGTGAGNTIYF.

This chain joins TRBV7-3 and TRBJ2-5; D possibly corresponds to TRBD2 (5 bases). The V end lost 6 bases, the J end lost 0 bases, and 8 bases lay between the germline ends. The germline V gene encodes CDR1 SGHTA and CDR2 FQGTGA. The CDR3 runs to 13 residues. CDR3 coding DNA: TGTGCCAGCAGTTCCGGGGACCAAGAGACCCAGTACTTC. Translated, it gives CASSSGDQETQYF. Based on the CDR3 plus reference TRBV7-3 and TRBJ2-5, the full variable domain is GAGVSQTPSNKVTEKGKYVELRCDPISGHTALYWYRQSLGQGPEFLIYFQGTGAADDSGLPNDRFFAVRPEGSVSTLKIQRTERGDSAVYLCASSSGDQETQYFGPGTRLLVL.

This rearrangement joins TRBV28 to TRBJ2-7, with D unclear. The CDR3 sequence is 12 residues long. With 7 bases removed from V and 3 bases from J, the gap between germline ends came to 10 bases. Germline V CDR1 and CDR2: MDHEN, SYDVKM. The CDR3 reads CASKGFLYEQYF. The CDR3 DNA is TGTGCCAGCAAGGGCTTCCTCTACGAGCAGTACTTC.